These 28 T cell receptor beta chains originate from one sample sequenced in a study of T cell responses to AZD1222 COVID-19 vaccine (dated by TCRdb to the early 2020s). Library method: the immunoSEQ multiplex PCR assay. Held by TCRdb, this immuneACCESS table contains in-frame sequences only and omits some clones. Under half of the omission traces to an unresolved V gene where checked; the cause of the rest is unknown. Across this sample there are about 190,000 clones, with roughly 93% seen only once. Of the sample, 0.95% to 1% falls within the top ten clones. Reading the label with the study, this specimen's time point is: baseline before first vaccination. Sequencing was performed on peripheral blood, taken on day 0 of AZD1222 vaccination. The receptors stem from an adult in good health.

This sequence joins TRBV5-4 and TRBJ2-2; D is possibly TRBD2 (6 bases). The CDR3 is 15 residues long. Germline V gene lookup returns CDR1 SGHNT and CDR2 YYREEE (reference sequence). With 1 base removed from V and 6 bases from J, the gap between germline ends came to 13 bases. The CDR3 DNA reads as TGTGCCAGCAGCTTGTTAGGTCCGGGGGCCGGGGAGCTGTTTTTT. Amino acids: CASSLLGPGAGELFF.

V usage is TRBV5-4 and J usage is TRBJ1-1; D uncertain. V gave up 0 bases and J gave up 1 base, with 7 bases separating them. CDR3 size: 14 residues. Germline CDR1 reads SGHNT; CDR2 reads YYREEE (reference sequence). The CDR3 sequence is CASSLVGRNTEAFF. CDR3 nucleotides: TGTGCCAGCAGCTTGGTTGGGAGGAACACTGAAGCTTTCTTT.

This chain uses TRBV4-1 with TRBJ1-2; D uncertain. This CDR3 is 14 amino acids long. CDR1 and CDR2 (germline): MGHRA, YSYEKL. Trimming cost V 1 base and J 1 base, with 7 bases left between them. CDR3 loop: CASSQGFSNYGYTF. CDR3 nucleotide sequence: TGCGCCAGCAGCCAAGGGTTCAGTAACTATGGCTACACCTTC.

This chain connects TRBV6-4 to TRBJ2-2, with 7 bases matching TRBD1. Looked up from germline, CDR1 is MRHNA and CDR2 is SNTAGT. The CDR3 extends over 14 amino acids. The J segment lost 3 bases and the V segment lost 6 bases, leaving 4 bases of the junction unmatched. CDR3 amino acids: CASSQGEDTGELFF. The CDR3, as DNA: TGTGCCAGCAGCCAGGGGGAAGACACCGGGGAGCTGTTTTTT.

The chain couples TRBV6-2 or TRBV6-3 to TRBJ2-6; D unresolved. This CDR3 comprises 16 residues. V was cut by 4 bases and J by 0 bases, with 10 bases left in between. Germline CDR1 is MNHEY and CDR2 is SVGEGT. CDR3 in amino acids: CASSSHEVSGANVLTF. The CDR3 nucleotides read TGTGCCAGCAGTTCACATGAGGTCTCTGGGGCCAACGTCCTGACTTTC.

The chain is built from TRBV27 and TRBJ2-7, with 8 bases matching TRBD2. This CDR3 has 16 amino acids. J was trimmed by 1 base and V by 7 bases; bases with no gene match: 12. Germline-derived CDR1 and CDR2 are MNHEY and SMNVEV (reference sequence). The CDR3 nucleotides are TGTGCCAGCACCCCGTCGGGGGGGCTTAGGTCCTACGAGCAGTACTTC. It encodes CASTPSGGLRSYEQYF.

This sequence joins TRBV9 and TRBJ2-2; tentatively, D is TRBD1 (6 bases). The CDR3 extends over 15 amino acids. Per germline, CDR1 SGDLS and CDR2 YYNGEE. V lost 4 bases and J lost 5, with 15 bases in between. In DNA form, the CDR3 reads TGTGCCAGCAGCACACAGGGTTTACAAACCGGGGAGCTGTTTTTT. This encodes CASSTQGLQTGELFF.

This clone was recorded once. The chain carries TRBV28 and TRBJ2-1; 11 nucleotides line up with TRBD2. The CDR3 extends over 21 amino acids. V dropped 6 bases and J dropped 0; count of bases not matched to a gene: 19. Germline CDR1 reads MDHEN; CDR2 reads SYDVKM. The CDR3 coding sequence is TGTGCCAGCAGACCTACGGGACTAGCGGAAGAGCTGACAAGCTCCTACAATGAGCAGTTCTTC. Translated: CASRPTGLAEELTSSYNEQFF.

The V call is TRBV7-2, the J call TRBJ2-7; D gene unclear. The CDR3 spans 12 residues. CDR1 is SGHTA and CDR2 is FQGNSA in the germline V gene. Between the trimmed V and J ends, which lost 3 bases and 6 bases, there was a span of 9 bases. The CDR3 sequence: CASSFWAGEQYF. The CDR3 DNA reads as TGTGCCAGCAGCTTCTGGGCAGGCGAGCAGTACTTC.

This chain joins TRBV2 and TRBJ1-4; D is ambiguous. The CDR3 consists of 12 residues. The germline V gene has CDR1 SNHLY and CDR2 FYNNEI. V gave up 5 bases and J gave up 7 bases, with 8 bases separating them. CDR3 DNA sequence: TGTGCCAGCAGTCTCCGGAGTGAAAAACTGTTTTTT. Amino acid sequence: CASSLRSEKLFF. The full variable domain, its missing parts supplied by reference TRBV2 and TRBJ1-4, is EPEVTQTPSHQVTQMGQEVILRCVPISNHLYFYWYRQILGQKVEFLVSFYNNEISEKSEIFDDQFSVERPDGSNFTLKIRSTKLEDSAMYFCASSLRSEKLFFGSGTQLSVL.

V and J are TRBV12-3 or TRBV12-4 and TRBJ1-2; unclear D gene. The length of the CDR3 is 13 residues. Between the trimmed V and J ends, which lost 6 bases and 4 bases, there was a span of 12 bases. The CDR3 sequence is CASSGRTGYGYTF. The CDR3 coding sequence is TGTGCCAGCAGCGGACGGACTGGCTATGGCTACACCTTC.

The chain has TRBV15 and TRBJ2-2, with 12 bases that match TRBD1. With V trimmed by 3 bases and J by 5 bases, 7 bases remained unmatched. The germline V gene has CDR1 LNHNV and CDR2 YYDKDF (reference sequence). This CDR3 is 17 amino acids long. CDR3 sequence: CATSRSEGQGATGELFF. CDR3 sequence (DNA): TGTGCCACCAGCAGGTCGGAGGGACAGGGGGCTACCGGGGAGCTGTTTTTT.

CDR3 in amino acids: CASSQSAGHTEAFF. The CDR3 bases are TGTGCCAGCTCACAAAGTGCGGGGCACACTGAAGCTTTCTTT. V and J are TRBV18 and TRBJ1-1; perhaps TRBD1 as D (5 bases). V shed 4 bases and J shed 3 bases, with 12 bases lying between them. From germline, CDR1 is KGHSH and CDR2 LQKENI. The CDR3 runs 14 residues.

This chain links TRBV6-5 with TRBJ2-7; TRBD1 might be the D (6 bases). Trimming shortened V by 4 bases and J by 6 bases, and 13 bases separated the two germline ends. Germline V gene data show CDR1 as MNHEY and CDR2 as SVGAGI. This CDR3 contains 13 residues. CDR3 region: CASSSPGQGEQYF. Here the CDR3 DNA reads TGTGCCAGCAGTTCCCCGGGACAAGGCGAGCAGTACTTC.

CDR3 residues: CASSPGGGRRNTEAFF. DNA for the CDR3: TGTGCCAGCAGCCCAGGGGGGGGCAGGAGGAACACTGAAGCTTTCTTT. The rearrangement joins TRBV7-2 to TRBJ1-1; 7 bases are a match to TRBD1. CDR3 size: 16 residues. Germline CDR1 reads SGHTA; CDR2 reads FQGNSA. Germline trimming cut 5 bases from V and 1 base from J; bases unmatched to any gene: 10.

The J gene is TRBJ2-7, the V gene TRBV6-5; D uncertain. This CDR3 spans 15 amino acids. In germline, CDR1 is MNHEY, CDR2 SVGAGI. Trimming cost V 0 bases and J 3 bases, with 12 bases left between them. CDR3 coding DNA: TGTGCCAGCAGTTACTCAGGAGCCACGTTCTACGAGCAGTACTTC. This gives the protein CASSYSGATFYEQYF.

The genes are TRBV13 and TRBJ2-5; TRBD2 aligns across 12 bases. J gave up 0 bases and V 5 bases, and 7 bases lay outside the gene matches. The CDR3 runs 17 residues. CDR1 is PRHDT, CDR2 FYEKMQ, per germline (reference sequence). CDR3 bases: TGTGCCAGCAGCGAAGTCGGACTAGCGGGGAACCAAGAGACCCAGTACTTC. It specifies CASSEVGLAGNQETQYF.

The chain carries TRBV2 and TRBJ1-2, with TRBD1 identical over 7 bases. Germline CDR1 and CDR2: SNHLY and FYNNEI. V lost 0 bases, J lost 4 bases, and 5 bases stayed unmatched. The CDR3 is 15 residues long. The CDR3 loop is CASSEARGQSYGYTF. CDR3 bases: TGTGCCAGCAGTGAAGCGAGGGGACAGAGCTATGGCTACACCTTC.

This sequence joins TRBV5-1 and TRBJ1-2; no definite D call. Between the trimmed V and J ends, which lost 4 bases and 4 bases, there was a span of 11 bases. CDR1 and CDR2 (germline): SGHRS, YFSETQ. The CDR3 has 13 residues. CDR3 protein: CASSGSLGYGYTF. The DNA for the CDR3 is TGCGCCAGCAGCGGCAGTTTGGGCTATGGCTACACCTTC.

Concerning this clone: The junction does not match germline at one end; this may be a read error. The chain has TRBV10-3 and TRBJ1-1, with TRBD1 matching 9 bases. Germline CDR1 reads ENHRY; CDR2 reads SYGVKD. The CDR3 covers 14 residues. Written as DNA, the CDR3 is TGTGCCATCAGTGAGGGGACAGGGAACCCTGAAGCTTTCTTT. Protein product: CAISEGTGNPEAFF.

The chain uses TRBV10-3 and TRBJ1-2, with 7 nucleotides matching TRBD1. Germline V gene sequence: CDR1 ENHRY, CDR2 SYGVKD. The V and J ends lost 0 bases and 5 bases, in that order; junction bases with no gene match: 3. The CDR3 is 14 residues long. The CDR3 nucleotides are TGTGCCATCAGTGAGTCGAGCAGGGGGTATGGCTACACCTTC. Its protein is CAISESSRGYGYTF.

This clone has a single count. The V gene is TRBV2, the J gene TRBJ2-1, with 8 nucleotides matching TRBD1. The CDR3 extends over 14 amino acids. The trim removed 9 bases at V and 4 bases at J, leaving 8 bases unmatched. In germline, CDR1 is SNHLY, CDR2 FYNNEI. CDR3 coding DNA: TGTGCCAGTACCGGGACAGGAATATACAATGAGCAGTTCTTC. Protein product: CASTGTGIYNEQFF. The entire variable domain, with the rest obtained from reference TRBV2 and TRBJ2-1, is as follows: EPEVTQTPSHQVTQMGQEVILRCVPISNHLYFYWYRQILGQKVEFLVSFYNNEISEKSEIFDDQFSVERPDGSNFTLKIRSTKLEDSAMYFCASTGTGIYNEQFFGPGTRLTVL.

This clone was counted ten times or more. The chain uses TRBV29-1 and TRBJ1-2; D is unresolved. From germline, CDR1 is SQVTM and CDR2 ANQGSEA. V was shortened by 5 bases and J by 1 base, with 8 bases between the two germline ends. There are 12 residues in the CDR3. The CDR3 spells CSVLQFNYGYTF. DNA of the CDR3: TGCAGCGTTTTGCAGTTTAACTATGGCTACACCTTC.

The chain links TRBV6-2 or TRBV6-3 to TRBJ2-2; D not certain. Trimming cost V 5 bases and J 1 base, with 11 bases left between them. This CDR3 has 15 residues. From germline, CDR1 is MNHEY and CDR2 SVGEGT. Written as DNA, the CDR3 is TGTGCCAGCAGTCGTCTACTCATGAACACCGGGGAGCTGTTTTTT. It codes for CASSRLLMNTGELFF.

This clone appeared once. The rearrangement joins TRBV5-1 to TRBJ2-7, with 8 nucleotides matching TRBD1. The V and J ends lost 4 bases and 0 bases, in that order; junction bases with no gene match: 21. The CDR3 contains 20 residues. CDR1 is SGHRS, CDR2 YFSETQ, per germline. The CDR3 loop is CASSPGTGKVGNWSSYEQYF. In DNA, the CDR3 is TGCGCCAGCAGCCCAGGGACAGGTAAAGTTGGTAATTGGTCCTCCTACGAGCAGTACTTC.

The chain couples TRBV23-1 to TRBJ1-5; the match to TRBD1 covers 11 bases. TRBV23-1 is annotated as an ORF whose role is uncertain. Unmatched junction bases numbered 13, after V lost 3 bases and J lost 6 bases. This CDR3 contains 18 residues. The DNA for the CDR3 is TGCGCCAGCAGTCACCTCGGACAGGGGGCACGAGCGGGTCAGCCCCAGCATTTT. Translating it yields CASSHLGQGARAGQPQHF.

In DNA form, the CDR3 reads TGTGCCAGCAGGTCCCGGGACAGGGGTGAAAAACTGTTTTTT. It codes for CASRSRDRGEKLFF. This chain joins TRBV6-5 and TRBJ1-4; 10 nucleotides align to TRBD1. J was trimmed by 7 bases and V by 6 bases; bases with no gene match: 5. The CDR3 has 14 amino acids. Per the germline V gene, CDR1 is MNHEY and CDR2 is SVGAGI.

The chain recombines TRBV10-1 with TRBJ2-5, with D tentatively TRBD2 (5 bases). This CDR3 contains 14 residues. Germline loops: CDR1 WNHNN, CDR2 SYGVQD (reference sequence). V was trimmed by 3 bases and J by 4 bases, leaving 12 bases between them. CDR3 protein: CASSDREVRETQYF. CDR3 coding DNA: TGCGCCAGCAGTGACCGGGAAGTACGAGAGACCCAGTACTTC.